Listed below are T cell receptor beta chains from one sample, sequenced in a study of blood T cell repertoires in COVID-19. Profiled with immunoSEQ multiplex PCR; TCRdb holds only in-frame clones, not every one. The sample shows a few hundred thousand clones, about four fifths of them seen only once. The sequenced sample was peripheral blood. These receptors came from a woman under 30 with acute or convalescent COVID-19. CDR3s include the opening cysteine and the closing phenylalanine or tryptophan. Fields, in order: CDR3 length, V gene, J gene, clone size, D gene, CDR3 protein, CDR3 DNA. The D gene is left open where the match is weak. Expanded clones get a size class; other rows say once, few or many, or leave the size out.

cdr3_length: 17
v_call: TRBV7-9
j_call: TRBJ2-1
clone_size: .
d_call: TRBD2
cdr3_aa: CASSLGSLAAVYNEQFF
cdr3_nt: TGTGCCAGCAGCTTAGGTAGCCTAGCGGCGGTGTACAATGAGCAGTTCTTC

cdr3_length: 16
v_call: TRBV18
j_call: TRBJ2-2
clone_size: .
d_call: TRBD2
cdr3_aa: CASSPSSGANTGELFF
cdr3_nt: TGTGCCAGCTCACCATCGAGCGGGGCCAACACCGGGGAGCTGTTTTTT

cdr3_length: 14
v_call: TRBV6-5
j_call: TRBJ1-5
clone_size: .
d_call: .
cdr3_aa: CASSYSSRNQPQHF
cdr3_nt: TGTGCCAGCAGTTACTCGAGTCGCAATCAGCCCCAGCATTTT

cdr3_length: 14
v_call: TRBV4-3
j_call: TRBJ1-1
clone_size: .
d_call: TRBD1
cdr3_aa: CASSSRGMVTEAFF
cdr3_nt: TGCGCCAGCAGCTCCAGGGGGATGGTGACTGAAGCTTTCTTT

cdr3_length: 17
v_call: TRBV15
j_call: TRBJ2-1
clone_size: many
d_call: TRBD2
cdr3_aa: CATSRGGTSGSYNEQFF
cdr3_nt: TGTGCCACCAGCAGAGGAGGGACTAGCGGCTCCTACAATGAGCAGTTCTTC

cdr3_length: 15
v_call: TRBV3-1/TRBV3-2
j_call: TRBJ1-3
clone_size: few
d_call: .
cdr3_aa: CASSPWGGTGNTIYF
cdr3_nt: TGTGCCAGCAGCCCCTGGGGCGGGACTGGAAACACCATATATTTT

cdr3_length: 13
v_call: TRBV7-8
j_call: TRBJ2-7
clone_size: .
d_call: TRBD1
cdr3_aa: CASSWTGGDEQYF
cdr3_nt: TGTGCCAGCAGCTGGACAGGGGGCGACGAGCAGTACTTC

cdr3_length: 14
v_call: TRBV19
j_call: TRBJ1-3
clone_size: few
d_call: TRBD1
cdr3_aa: CASRGQGGGNTIYF
cdr3_nt: TGTGCCAGTAGGGGACAGGGAGGAGGAAACACCATATATTTT

cdr3_length: 15
v_call: TRBV19
j_call: TRBJ2-3
clone_size: once
d_call: TRBD2
cdr3_aa: CASSPTSHSTDTQYF
cdr3_nt: TGTGCCAGTAGCCCGACTAGCCATAGCACAGATACGCAGTATTTT

cdr3_length: 14
v_call: TRBV5-1
j_call: TRBJ2-7
clone_size: .
d_call: TRBD1
cdr3_aa: CASSPDRGPYEQYF
cdr3_nt: TGCGCCAGCAGCCCGGACAGGGGACCCTACGAGCAGTACTTC

cdr3_length: 12
v_call: TRBV6-5
j_call: TRBJ1-6
clone_size: once
d_call: .
cdr3_aa: CASGTPNSPLHF
cdr3_nt: TGTGCCAGCGGCACACCTAATTCACCCCTCCACTTT

cdr3_length: 16
v_call: TRBV3-1/TRBV3-2
j_call: TRBJ2-6
clone_size: .
d_call: TRBD2
cdr3_aa: CASRGLAGSGANVLTF
cdr3_nt: TGTGCCAGCCGTGGACTAGCGGGATCTGGGGCCAACGTCCTGACTTTC

cdr3_length: 13
v_call: TRBV27
j_call: TRBJ2-7
clone_size: .
d_call: TRBD1
cdr3_aa: CASRDRNTYEQYF
cdr3_nt: TGTGCCAGCAGGGACAGGAACACCTACGAGCAGTACTTC

cdr3_length: 17
v_call: TRBV19
j_call: TRBJ1-5
clone_size: .
d_call: .
cdr3_aa: CASSDPPWEGTYQPQHF
cdr3_nt: TGTGCCAGTAGTGATCCCCCGTGGGAGGGGACGTATCAGCCCCAGCATTTT

cdr3_length: 13
v_call: TRBV2
j_call: TRBJ1-1
clone_size: .
d_call: TRBD1
cdr3_aa: CASKDRPNTEAFF
cdr3_nt: TGTGCCAGCAAGGACAGGCCGAACACTGAAGCTTTCTTT

cdr3_length: 14
v_call: TRBV7-2
j_call: TRBJ2-4
clone_size: .
d_call: TRBD1
cdr3_aa: CASSPRDSKNIQYF
cdr3_nt: TGTGCCAGCAGCCCCCGGGACAGCAAAAACATTCAGTACTTC

cdr3_length: 18
v_call: TRBV4-3
j_call: TRBJ2-2
clone_size: .
d_call: TRBD2
cdr3_aa: CASSPGLAGGPDTGELFF
cdr3_nt: TGCGCCAGCAGCCCGGGACTAGCGGGAGGGCCGGACACCGGGGAGCTGTTTTTT

cdr3_length: 12
v_call: TRBV5-1
j_call: TRBJ2-7
clone_size: .
d_call: .
cdr3_aa: CASSLDTSEQYF
cdr3_nt: TGCGCCAGCAGCTTGGATACATCCGAGCAGTACTTC

cdr3_length: 16
v_call: TRBV7-9
j_call: TRBJ2-1
clone_size: .
d_call: TRBD2
cdr3_aa: CASSPAGGTTYNEQFF
cdr3_nt: TGTGCCAGCAGCCCGGCGGGGGGGACTACCTACAATGAGCAGTTCTTC

cdr3_length: 18
v_call: TRBV15
j_call: TRBJ2-1
clone_size: .
d_call: TRBD2
cdr3_aa: CATSSDRAGGPAYNEQFF
cdr3_nt: TGTGCCACCAGCAGTGACCGAGCGGGAGGACCCGCCTACAATGAGCAGTTCTTC